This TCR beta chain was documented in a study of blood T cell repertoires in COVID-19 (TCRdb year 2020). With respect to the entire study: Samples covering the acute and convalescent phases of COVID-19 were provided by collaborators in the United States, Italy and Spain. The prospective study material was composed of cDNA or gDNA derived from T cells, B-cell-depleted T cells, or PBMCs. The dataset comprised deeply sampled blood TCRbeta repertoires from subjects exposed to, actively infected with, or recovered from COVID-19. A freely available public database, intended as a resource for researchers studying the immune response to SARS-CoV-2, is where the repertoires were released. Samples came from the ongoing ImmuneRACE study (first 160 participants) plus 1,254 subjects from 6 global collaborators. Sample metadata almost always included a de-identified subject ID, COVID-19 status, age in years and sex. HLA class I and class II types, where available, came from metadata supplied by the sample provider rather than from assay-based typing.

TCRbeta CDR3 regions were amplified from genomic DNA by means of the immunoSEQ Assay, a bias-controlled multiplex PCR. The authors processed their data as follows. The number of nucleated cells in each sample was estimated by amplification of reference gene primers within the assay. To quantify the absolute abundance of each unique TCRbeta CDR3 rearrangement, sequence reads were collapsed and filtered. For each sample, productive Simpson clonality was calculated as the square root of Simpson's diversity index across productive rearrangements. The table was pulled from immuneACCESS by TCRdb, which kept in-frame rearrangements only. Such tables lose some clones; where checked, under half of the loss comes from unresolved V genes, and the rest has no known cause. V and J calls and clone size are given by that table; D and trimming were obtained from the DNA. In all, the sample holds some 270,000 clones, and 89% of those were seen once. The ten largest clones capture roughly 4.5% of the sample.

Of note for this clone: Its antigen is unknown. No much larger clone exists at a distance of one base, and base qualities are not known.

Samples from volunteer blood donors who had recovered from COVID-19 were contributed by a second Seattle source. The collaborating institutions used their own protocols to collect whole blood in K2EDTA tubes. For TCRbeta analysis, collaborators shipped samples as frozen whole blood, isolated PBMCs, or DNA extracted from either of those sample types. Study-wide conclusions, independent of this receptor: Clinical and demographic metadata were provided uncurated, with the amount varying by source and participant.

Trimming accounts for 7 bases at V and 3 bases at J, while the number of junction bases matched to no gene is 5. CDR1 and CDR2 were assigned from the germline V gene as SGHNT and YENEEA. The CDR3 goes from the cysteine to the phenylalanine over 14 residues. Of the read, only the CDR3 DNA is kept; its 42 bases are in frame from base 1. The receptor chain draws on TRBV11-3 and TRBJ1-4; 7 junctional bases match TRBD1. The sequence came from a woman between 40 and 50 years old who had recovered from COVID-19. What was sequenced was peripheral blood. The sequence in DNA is TGTGCCAGCAACCAAGGGACAGCTAATGAAAAACTGTTTTTT. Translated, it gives CASNQGTANEKLFF. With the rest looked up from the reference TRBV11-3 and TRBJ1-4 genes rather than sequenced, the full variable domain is EAGVVQSPRYKIIEKKQPVAFWCNPISGHNTLYWYLQNLGQGPELLIRYENEEAVDDSQLPKDRFSAERLKGVDSTLKIQPAELGDSAVYLCASNQGTANEKLFFGSGTQLSVL.